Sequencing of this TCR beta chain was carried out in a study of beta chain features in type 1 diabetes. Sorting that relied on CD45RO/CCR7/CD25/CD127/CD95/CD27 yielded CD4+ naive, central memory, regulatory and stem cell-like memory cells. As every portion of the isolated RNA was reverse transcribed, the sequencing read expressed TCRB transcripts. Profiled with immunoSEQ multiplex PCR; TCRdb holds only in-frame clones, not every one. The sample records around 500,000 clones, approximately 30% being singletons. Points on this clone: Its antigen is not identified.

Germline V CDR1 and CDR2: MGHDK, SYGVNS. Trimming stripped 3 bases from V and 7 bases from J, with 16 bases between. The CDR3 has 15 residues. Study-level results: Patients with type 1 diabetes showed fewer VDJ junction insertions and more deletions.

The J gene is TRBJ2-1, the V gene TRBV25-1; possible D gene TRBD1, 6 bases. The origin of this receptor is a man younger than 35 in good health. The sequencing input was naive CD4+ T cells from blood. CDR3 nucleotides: TGTGCCAGCAGTGATGCCAGGGGCCCCGGTAATGAGCAGTTCTTC. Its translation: CASSDARGPGNEQFF.